This TCR beta chain was found in a study of blood T cell repertoires in COVID-19. Produced via immunoSEQ multiplex PCR; TCRdb's table is partial and in-frame only. The repertoire holds some 120,000 clones, with roughly 88% as singletons. Trimming pared 5 bases from V and 5 bases from J, leaving 13 bases between. The CDR3 extends over 14 amino acids. Germline CDR1 and CDR2: KGHSH and LQKENI. This clonotype was sampled from a woman between 45 and 65 years old with active or convalescent COVID-19. The gene calls are TRBV18 and TRBJ1-5, with D hard to call. What was sequenced was peripheral blood. CDR3 sequence reads: CASSTHPFDQPQHF. CDR3 coding DNA: TGTGCCAGCTCAACACATCCCTTTGATCAGCCCCAGCATTTT. The whole variable domain, remainder taken from reference TRBV18 and TRBJ1-5, is NAGVMQNPRHLVRRRGQEARLRCSPMKGHSHVYWYRQLPEEGLKFMVYLQKENIIDESGMPKERFSAEFPKEGPSILRIQQVVRGDSAAYFCASSTHPFDQPQHFGDGTRLSIL.